This TCR beta chain was recorded in a study of blood T cell repertoires in COVID-19. The CDR3 extends over 15 amino acids. The V gene's germline CDR1 is SNHLY and CDR2 FYNNEI. J was trimmed by 8 bases and V by 9 bases; bases with no gene match: 13. Produced via immunoSEQ multiplex PCR; TCRdb's table is partial and in-frame only. Here the sample spans 95,000 to 150,000 clones, under 90% being singletons. The rearrangement joins TRBV2 to TRBJ2-1; TRBD1 aligns across 10 bases. Source material: peripheral blood. The receptor comes from a woman in her 70s with acute or convalescent COVID-19. The CDR3 DNA follows: TGTGCCAGAGCGGGGACAGGGGAGCCCAGCCATGAGCAGTTCTTC. It is translated as CARAGTGEPSHEQFF.